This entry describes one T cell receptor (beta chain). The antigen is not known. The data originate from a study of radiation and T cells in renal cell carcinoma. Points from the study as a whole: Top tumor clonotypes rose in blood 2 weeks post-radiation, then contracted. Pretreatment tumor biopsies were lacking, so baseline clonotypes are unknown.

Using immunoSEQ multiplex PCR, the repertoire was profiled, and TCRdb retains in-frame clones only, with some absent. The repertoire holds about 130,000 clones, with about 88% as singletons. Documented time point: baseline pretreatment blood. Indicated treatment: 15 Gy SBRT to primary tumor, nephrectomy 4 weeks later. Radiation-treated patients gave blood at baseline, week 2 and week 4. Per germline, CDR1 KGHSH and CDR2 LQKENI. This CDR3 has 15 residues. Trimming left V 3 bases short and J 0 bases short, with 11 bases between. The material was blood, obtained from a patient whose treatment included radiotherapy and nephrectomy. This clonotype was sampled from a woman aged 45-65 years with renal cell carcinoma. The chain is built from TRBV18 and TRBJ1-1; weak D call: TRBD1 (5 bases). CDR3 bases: TGTGCCAGCTCACCCAACCAGGGTCTGAACACTGAAGCTTTCTTT. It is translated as CASSPNQGLNTEAFF.